The present T cell receptor (beta chain) was sequenced within a study of blood T cell repertoires in COVID-19. Study in general: Sample material is recorded as cDNA or gDNA derived from T cells, B-cell-depleted T cells, or PBMCs.

Sequencing used immunoSEQ multiplex PCR; TCRdb keeps in-frame clones, though not all of them. The sample has around 150,000 clones, 79% seen once. CDR1 SEHNR and CDR2 FQNEAQ come from the germline V gene (reference sequence). V was clipped by 1 base and J by 3 bases; unmatched bases: 3. The CDR3 totals 15 residues. The rearrangement joins TRBV7-9 to TRBJ1-1; 9 bases line up with TRBD1. Sequenced input: peripheral blood. This TCR was recovered from a man over 45 with active or convalescent COVID-19. CDR3 DNA sequence: TGTGCCAGCAGCTTAGGGTGGACAGGGGACACTGAAGCTTTCTTT. As protein: CASSLGWTGDTEAFF.